A selection of T cell receptor beta chains follows, all from one sample in a study of cytomegalovirus exposure and HLA in healthy donors. Profiled with immunoSEQ multiplex PCR; TCRdb holds only in-frame clones, not every one. Seen here are fewer than 200,000 clones, 82% observed once, and the top ten hold approximately 1.5%. Sequences were obtained from PBMCs. These receptors were taken from a male donor in good health and CMV-seronegative. Both conserved end residues are part of each CDR3. The D gene is left open where the match is weak. Rows may omit the clone size; those that give it use once, few, many or a size class.

CDR3 protein: CASSGPGGATEAFF; CDR3 DNA: TGTGCCAGCAGCGGCCCCGGGGGGGCCACTGAAGCTTTCTTT; V gene: TRBV9; D gene: NA; J gene: TRBJ1-1; clone size: few
CDR3 protein: CATQKTGGSYEQYF; CDR3 DNA: TGTGCCACCCAGAAGACAGGGGGTTCCTACGAGCAGTACTTC; V gene: TRBV27; D gene: TRBD1; J gene: TRBJ2-7; clone size: few
CDR3 protein: CASSIWGHAFF; CDR3 DNA: TGTGCCAGTAGTATCTGGGGGCATGCTTTCTTT; V gene: TRBV19; D gene: NA; J gene: TRBJ1-1; clone size: NA
CDR3 protein: CASRKGQGEADTQYF; CDR3 DNA: TGTGCCAGCAGGAAGGGACAGGGGGAAGCAGATACGCAGTATTTT; V gene: TRBV6-1; D gene: TRBD1; J gene: TRBJ2-3; clone size: NA
CDR3 protein: CASSVGPLREGQDEQFF; CDR3 DNA: TGTGCCAGCAGCGTAGGTCCCCTCCGGGAGGGCCAGGATGAGCAGTTCTTC; V gene: TRBV9; D gene: TRBD2; J gene: TRBJ2-1; clone size: NA
CDR3 protein: CASSPHRTGGRQPQHF; CDR3 DNA: TGTGCCAGCAGTCCGCACAGGACGGGAGGGCGTCAGCCCCAGCATTTT; V gene: TRBV28; D gene: NA; J gene: TRBJ1-5; clone size: NA
CDR3 protein: CASSPPFGREDEKLFF; CDR3 DNA: TGTGCCAGCAGCCCCCCGTTTGGCAGGGAGGATGAAAAACTGTTTTTT; V gene: TRBV9; D gene: NA; J gene: TRBJ1-4; clone size: NA
CDR3 protein: CASKIAGGSTDTQYF; CDR3 DNA: TGTGCCAGCAAAATTGCGGGGGGGAGCACAGATACGCAGTATTTT; V gene: TRBV6-5; D gene: TRBD2; J gene: TRBJ2-3; clone size: NA
CDR3 protein: CASSHGDSSGNTIYF; CDR3 DNA: TGCGCCAGCAGCCACGGAGACAGCTCTGGAAACACCATATATTTT; V gene: TRBV4-1; D gene: NA; J gene: TRBJ1-3; clone size: once
CDR3 protein: CASSSPGDRGSVQPQHF; CDR3 DNA: TGTGCCAGCAGCTCCCCGGGGGACAGGGGGTCTGTTCAGCCCCAGCATTTT; V gene: TRBV28; D gene: TRBD1; J gene: TRBJ1-5; clone size: NA
CDR3 protein: CASSFRRGGGSKPTNQPQHF; CDR3 DNA: TGTGCCAGCAGCTTTCGACGAGGGGGCGGGTCGAAGCCAACTAATCAGCCCCAGCATTTT; V gene: TRBV7-8; D gene: TRBD1; J gene: TRBJ1-5; clone size: NA
CDR3 protein: CSVRKGNRETDTQYF; CDR3 DNA: TGCAGCGTACGAAAAGGGAACAGGGAAACAGATACGCAGTATTTT; V gene: TRBV29-1; D gene: NA; J gene: TRBJ2-3; clone size: NA
CDR3 protein: CSALAGDTIYF; CDR3 DNA: TGCAGCGCGTTAGCGGGCGACACCATATATTTT; V gene: TRBV29-1; D gene: NA; J gene: TRBJ1-3; clone size: once
CDR3 protein: CASSPDPGMTYEQYF; CDR3 DNA: TGCGCCAGCAGCCCGGACCCCGGGATGACGTACGAGCAGTACTTC; V gene: TRBV5-1; D gene: NA; J gene: TRBJ2-7; clone size: NA
CDR3 protein: CASSIGGRYSGELFF; CDR3 DNA: TGTGCCAGTAGTATAGGCGGTCGGTATTCCGGGGAGCTGTTTTTT; V gene: TRBV19; D gene: NA; J gene: TRBJ2-2; clone size: NA
CDR3 protein: CASSKYKRQAANTGELFF; CDR3 DNA: TGTGCCAGCAGTAAATATAAAAGACAGGCCGCCAACACCGGGGAGCTGTTTTTT; V gene: TRBV27; D gene: NA; J gene: TRBJ2-2; clone size: few
CDR3 protein: CASRKSLPSVYNEQFF; CDR3 DNA: TGCGCCAGCAGGAAAAGCTTACCTAGTGTGTACAATGAGCAGTTCTTC; V gene: TRBV5-1; D gene: NA; J gene: TRBJ2-1; clone size: once
CDR3 protein: CASNVFWRTGGTDTQYF; CDR3 DNA: TGTGCCAGCAACGTATTTTGGCGCACCGGGGGCACAGATACGCAGTATTTT; V gene: TRBV28; D gene: NA; J gene: TRBJ2-3; clone size: NA
CDR3 protein: CASSLTYDQPQHF; CDR3 DNA: TGTGCCAGCAGCTTAACCTACGATCAGCCCCAGCATTTT; V gene: TRBV7-2; D gene: NA; J gene: TRBJ1-5; clone size: NA
CDR3 protein: CASSLLGNTEAFF; CDR3 DNA: TGTGCCAGCAGCTTACTAGGGAACACTGAAGCTTTCTTT; V gene: TRBV7-2; D gene: NA; J gene: TRBJ1-1; clone size: NA
CDR3 protein: CASSEESGEKLFF; CDR3 DNA: TGTGCCAGCAGTGAAGAGAGCGGGGAAAAACTGTTTTTT; V gene: TRBV6-4; D gene: NA; J gene: TRBJ1-4; clone size: NA
CDR3 protein: CSVQSDTEAFF; CDR3 DNA: TGCAGCGTTCAATCGGACACTGAAGCTTTCTTT; V gene: TRBV29-1; D gene: NA; J gene: TRBJ1-1; clone size: NA
CDR3 protein: CASSLRQGAQEQYF; CDR3 DNA: TGTGCCAGCAGCTTGAGACAGGGGGCTCAGGAGCAGTACTTC; V gene: TRBV5-4; D gene: TRBD1; J gene: TRBJ2-5; clone size: NA
CDR3 protein: CASSLGRSRAGVTYEQYF; CDR3 DNA: TGTGCCAGCAGCTTAGGCAGGTCGAGGGCGGGTGTTACCTACGAGCAGTACTTC; V gene: TRBV7-6; D gene: NA; J gene: TRBJ2-7; clone size: NA
CDR3 protein: CASTNRGRADTQYF; CDR3 DNA: TGTGCCAGTACTAACAGGGGGCGGGCAGATACGCAGTATTTT; V gene: TRBV25-1; D gene: TRBD1; J gene: TRBJ2-3; clone size: few
CDR3 protein: CASSLSRDRGGKAFF; CDR3 DNA: TGTGCCAGCAGTTTATCGCGGGACAGGGGAGGGAAAGCTTTCTTT; V gene: TRBV27; D gene: TRBD1; J gene: TRBJ1-1; clone size: NA
CDR3 protein: CASSLVLSGPYNEQFF; CDR3 DNA: TGTGCCAGCAGCTTAGTTCTCAGCGGCCCCTACAATGAGCAGTTCTTC; V gene: TRBV11-2; D gene: NA; J gene: TRBJ2-1; clone size: NA
CDR3 protein: CASSFRQRNSPLHF; CDR3 DNA: TGTGCCAGCAGTTTCCGGCAGAGGAATTCACCCCTCCACTTT; V gene: TRBV9; D gene: NA; J gene: TRBJ1-6; clone size: NA
CDR3 protein: CASSMGQGASYNSPLHF; CDR3 DNA: TGTGCCAGTAGTATGGGTCAGGGCGCTAGCTATAATTCACCCCTCCACTTT; V gene: TRBV19; D gene: NA; J gene: TRBJ1-6; clone size: NA
CDR3 protein: CASSLRSYKAGDHEQYF; CDR3 DNA: TGTGCCAGCAGTTTAAGGTCCTATAAAGCGGGAGACCACGAGCAGTACTTC; V gene: TRBV28; D gene: TRBD2; J gene: TRBJ2-7; clone size: NA
CDR3 protein: CASSLTEAFF; CDR3 DNA: TGTGCCAGCAGTCTCACTGAAGCTTTCTTT; V gene: TRBV6-1; D gene: NA; J gene: TRBJ1-1; clone size: NA
CDR3 protein: CASKASGPPGELFF; CDR3 DNA: TGTGCCAGCAAGGCTAGCGGCCCCCCTGGGGAGCTGTTTTTT; V gene: TRBV6-5; D gene: TRBD2; J gene: TRBJ2-2; clone size: NA
CDR3 protein: CASSPAGTGSYEQYF; CDR3 DNA: TGTGCCAGCAGCCCCGCCGGGACAGGGTCCTACGAGCAGTACTTC; V gene: TRBV7-9; D gene: TRBD1; J gene: TRBJ2-7; clone size: NA
CDR3 protein: CASSRGVQGLNTEAFF; CDR3 DNA: TGTGCCAGCAGCCGAGGCGTACAGGGTTTGAACACTGAAGCTTTCTTT; V gene: TRBV7-9; D gene: NA; J gene: TRBJ1-1; clone size: NA
CDR3 protein: CAWSVLGRSTGELFF; CDR3 DNA: TGTGCCTGGAGTGTACTCGGGAGGAGCACCGGGGAGCTGTTTTTT; V gene: TRBV30; D gene: TRBD2; J gene: TRBJ2-2; clone size: NA
CDR3 protein: CASSLTGPGTQYF; CDR3 DNA: TGTGCCAGCAGCTTGACAGGGCCGGGGACCCAGTACTTC; V gene: TRBV7-6; D gene: TRBD1; J gene: TRBJ2-5; clone size: NA
CDR3 protein: CASMIELLDSGANVLTF; CDR3 DNA: TGTGCCAGCATGATAGAACTACTCGACTCTGGGGCCAACGTCCTGACTTTC; V gene: TRBV2; D gene: NA; J gene: TRBJ2-6; clone size: NA
CDR3 protein: CASSLAGGSNQPQHF; CDR3 DNA: TGTGCCAGCAGCTTAGCAGGGGGCTCAAATCAGCCCCAGCATTTT; V gene: TRBV7-2; D gene: TRBD1; J gene: TRBJ1-5; clone size: NA
CDR3 protein: CASRQGANTIYF; CDR3 DNA: TGTGCCAGTAGACAGGGGGCCAACACCATATATTTT; V gene: TRBV19; D gene: TRBD1; J gene: TRBJ1-3; clone size: NA
CDR3 protein: CAISDRGTGLSNQPQHF; CDR3 DNA: TGTGCCATCAGTGACCGGGGGACAGGGCTAAGCAATCAGCCCCAGCATTTT; V gene: TRBV10-3; D gene: TRBD1; J gene: TRBJ1-5; clone size: NA
CDR3 protein: CASSALAGHYNEQFF; CDR3 DNA: TGTGCCAGCAGCGCACTAGCGGGACATTACAATGAGCAGTTCTTC; V gene: TRBV6-1; D gene: TRBD2; J gene: TRBJ2-1; clone size: NA
CDR3 protein: CASSLRTGGTEAFF; CDR3 DNA: TGTGCCAGCAGCCTACGGACAGGGGGCACTGAAGCTTTCTTT; V gene: TRBV6-5; D gene: TRBD1; J gene: TRBJ1-1; clone size: NA
CDR3 protein: CASSKNTDTQYF; CDR3 DNA: TGCGCCAGCAGTAAAAACACAGATACGCAGTATTTT; V gene: TRBV5-1; D gene: NA; J gene: TRBJ2-3; clone size: NA
CDR3 protein: CASSRQTLQGTWEQYF; CDR3 DNA: TGTGCCAGCAGCCGACAAACCCTACAGGGGACCTGGGAGCAGTACTTC; V gene: TRBV13; D gene: TRBD1; J gene: TRBJ2-7; clone size: NA
CDR3 protein: CASSLDTSGGWTKQYF; CDR3 DNA: TGTGCCAGCAGCTTAGATACCTCGGGGGGGTGGACAAAGCAGTACTTC; V gene: TRBV11-2; D gene: TRBD2; J gene: TRBJ2-7; clone size: NA
CDR3 protein: CASSLGGRGDTQYF; CDR3 DNA: TGTGCCAGCAGCTTAGGTGGGAGAGGAGATACGCAGTATTTT; V gene: TRBV11-2; D gene: NA; J gene: TRBJ2-3; clone size: once
CDR3 protein: CASRDRANEQFF; CDR3 DNA: TGTGCCAGCAGGGACAGGGCCAATGAGCAGTTCTTC; V gene: TRBV6-1; D gene: TRBD1; J gene: TRBJ2-1; clone size: NA
CDR3 protein: CASSLGGSGETQYF; CDR3 DNA: TGTGCCAGCAGCTTGGGTGGTAGCGGGGAGACCCAGTACTTC; V gene: TRBV7-2; D gene: TRBD2; J gene: TRBJ2-5; clone size: NA
CDR3 protein: CASSAGQGNYGYTF; CDR3 DNA: TGTGCCAGCAGTGCGGGACAGGGTAACTATGGCTACACCTTC; V gene: TRBV6-1; D gene: TRBD1; J gene: TRBJ1-2; clone size: NA
CDR3 protein: CASSAGASGSRREQYF; CDR3 DNA: TGTGCCAGCAGCGCTGGAGCTAGCGGGAGCCGGCGCGAGCAGTACTTC; V gene: TRBV27; D gene: TRBD2; J gene: TRBJ2-7; clone size: NA
CDR3 protein: CASSFGRVNTEAFF; CDR3 DNA: TGTGCCAGCAGTTTCGGCAGGGTGAACACTGAAGCTTTCTTT; V gene: TRBV6-1; D gene: NA; J gene: TRBJ1-1; clone size: once
CDR3 protein: CASSYGGQSTDTQYF; CDR3 DNA: TGTGCCAGCAGCTATGGCGGACAGAGCACAGATACGCAGTATTTT; V gene: TRBV5-4; D gene: NA; J gene: TRBJ2-3; clone size: NA
CDR3 protein: CASSSTSGTYNEQFF; CDR3 DNA: TGTGCCAGCAGTTCGACTAGCGGGACCTATAATGAGCAGTTCTTC; V gene: TRBV6-5; D gene: TRBD2; J gene: TRBJ2-1; clone size: NA
CDR3 protein: CASQIYEQFF; CDR3 DNA: TGCGCCAGCCAGATCTATGAGCAGTTCTTC; V gene: TRBV10-2; D gene: NA; J gene: TRBJ2-1; clone size: NA
CDR3 protein: CASMWGLDSPLHF; CDR3 DNA: TGTGCCAGCATGTGGGGCTTGGATTCACCCCTCCACTTT; V gene: TRBV6-1; D gene: NA; J gene: TRBJ1-6; clone size: NA
CDR3 protein: CASSSQGPGNTIYF; CDR3 DNA: TGCGCCAGCAGCTCACAGGGTCCTGGAAACACCATATATTTT; V gene: TRBV5-1; D gene: NA; J gene: TRBJ1-3; clone size: NA
CDR3 protein: CASSPGKAGGPYGNEQFF; CDR3 DNA: TGTGCCAGCAGCCCGGGCAAGGCGGGAGGGCCTTACGGCAATGAGCAGTTCTTC; V gene: TRBV7-3; D gene: TRBD2; J gene: TRBJ2-1; clone size: few
CDR3 protein: CASSQRREQFF; CDR3 DNA: TGTGCCAGCAGCCAGAGGCGAGAGCAGTTCTTC; V gene: TRBV7-2; D gene: NA; J gene: TRBJ2-1; clone size: NA
CDR3 protein: CASSPGLVTYNEQFF; CDR3 DNA: TGTGCCAGCAGCCCGGGACTAGTAACCTACAATGAGCAGTTCTTC; V gene: TRBV7-3; D gene: TRBD2; J gene: TRBJ2-1; clone size: NA